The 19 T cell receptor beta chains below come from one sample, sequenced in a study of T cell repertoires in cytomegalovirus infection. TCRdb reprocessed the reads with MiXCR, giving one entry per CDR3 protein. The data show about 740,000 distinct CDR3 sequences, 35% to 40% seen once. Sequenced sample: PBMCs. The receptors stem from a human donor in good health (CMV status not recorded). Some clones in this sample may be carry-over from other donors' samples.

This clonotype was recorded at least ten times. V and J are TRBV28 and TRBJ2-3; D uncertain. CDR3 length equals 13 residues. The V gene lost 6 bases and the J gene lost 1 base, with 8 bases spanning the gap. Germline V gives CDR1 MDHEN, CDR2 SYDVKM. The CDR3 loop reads CASSPGGTDTQYF. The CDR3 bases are TGTGCCAGCAGCCCTGGGGGCACAGATACGCAGTATTTT. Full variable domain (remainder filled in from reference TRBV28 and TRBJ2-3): DVKVTQSSRYLVKRTGEKVFLECVQDMDHENMFWYRQDPGLGLRLIYFSYDVKMKEKGDIPEGYSVSREKKERFSLILESASTNQTSMYLCASSPGGTDTQYFGPGTRLTVL.

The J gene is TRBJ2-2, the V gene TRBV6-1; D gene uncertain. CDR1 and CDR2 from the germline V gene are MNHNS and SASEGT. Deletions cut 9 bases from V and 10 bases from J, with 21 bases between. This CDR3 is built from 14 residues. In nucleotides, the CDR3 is TGTGCCAGTACCGTGACCGCATTGCCCGTGGAGCTGTTTTTT. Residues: CASTVTALPVELFF.

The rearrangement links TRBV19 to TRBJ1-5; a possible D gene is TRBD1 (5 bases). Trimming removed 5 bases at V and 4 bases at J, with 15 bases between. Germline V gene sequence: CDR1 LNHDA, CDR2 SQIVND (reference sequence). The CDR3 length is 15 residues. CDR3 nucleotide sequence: TGTGCCAGTAGTCCCGGGGGGGGACCTAATCAGCCCCAGCATTTT. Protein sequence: CASSPGGGPNQPQHF.

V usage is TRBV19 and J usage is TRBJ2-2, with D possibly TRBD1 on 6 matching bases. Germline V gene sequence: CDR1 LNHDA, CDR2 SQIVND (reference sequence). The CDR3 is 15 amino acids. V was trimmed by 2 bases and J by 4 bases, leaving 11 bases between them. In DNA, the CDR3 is TGTGCCAGTAGTATACACAGGGCGGGCACCGGGGAGCTGTTTTTT. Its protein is CASSIHRAGTGELFF.

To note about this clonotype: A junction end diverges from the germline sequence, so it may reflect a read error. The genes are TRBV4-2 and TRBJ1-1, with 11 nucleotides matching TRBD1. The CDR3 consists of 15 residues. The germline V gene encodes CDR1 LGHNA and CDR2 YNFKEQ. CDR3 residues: CDSSQSGTGGTEAFF. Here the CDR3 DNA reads TGTGACAGCAGCCAGTCCGGGACAGGGGGAACTGAAGCTTTCTTT.

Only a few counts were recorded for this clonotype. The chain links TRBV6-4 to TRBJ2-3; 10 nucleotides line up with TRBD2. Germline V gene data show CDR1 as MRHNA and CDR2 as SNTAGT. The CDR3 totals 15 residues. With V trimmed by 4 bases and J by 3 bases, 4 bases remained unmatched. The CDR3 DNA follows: TGTGCCAGCAGTGCCCTAGCGGGAGCAACAGATACGCAGTATTTT. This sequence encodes CASSALAGATDTQYF.

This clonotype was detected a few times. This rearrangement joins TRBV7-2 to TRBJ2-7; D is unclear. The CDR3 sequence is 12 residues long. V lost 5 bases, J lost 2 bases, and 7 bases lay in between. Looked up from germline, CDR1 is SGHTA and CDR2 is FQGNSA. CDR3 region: CASSRPTYEQYF. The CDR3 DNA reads TGTGCCAGCAGCCGTCCCACCTACGAGCAGTACTTC. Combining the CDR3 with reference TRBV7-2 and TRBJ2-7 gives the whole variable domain GAGVSQSPSNKVTEKGKDVELRCDPISGHTALYWYRQSLGQGLEFLIYFQGNSAPDKSGLPSDRFSAERTGGSVSTLTIQRTQQEDSAVYLCASSRPTYEQYFGPGTRLTVT.

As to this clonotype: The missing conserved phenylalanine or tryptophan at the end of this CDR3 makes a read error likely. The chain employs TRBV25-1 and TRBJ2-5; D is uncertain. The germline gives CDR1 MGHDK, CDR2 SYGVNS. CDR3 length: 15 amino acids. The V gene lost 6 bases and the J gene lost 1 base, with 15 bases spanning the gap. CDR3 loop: CASSPTSSTQETQYL. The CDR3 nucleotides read TGTGCCAGCAGCCCGACGAGTAGTACCCAAGAGACCCAGTACTTA.

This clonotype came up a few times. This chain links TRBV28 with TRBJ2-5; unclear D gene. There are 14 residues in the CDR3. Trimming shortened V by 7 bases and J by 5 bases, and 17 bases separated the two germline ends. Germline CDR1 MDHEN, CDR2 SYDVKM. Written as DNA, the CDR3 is TGTGCCAGCAACAAGACACCCCTAGGGGAGACCCAGTACTTC. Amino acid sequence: CASNKTPLGETQYF.

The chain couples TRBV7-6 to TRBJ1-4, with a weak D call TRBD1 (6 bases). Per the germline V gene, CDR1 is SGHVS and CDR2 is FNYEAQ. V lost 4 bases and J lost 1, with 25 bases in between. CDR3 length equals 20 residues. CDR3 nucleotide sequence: TGTGCCAGCAGCTCCTTTAGGAGTTCCGTCGAGGGGGTAACTAATGAAAAACTGTTTTTT. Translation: CASSSFRSSVEGVTNEKLFF.

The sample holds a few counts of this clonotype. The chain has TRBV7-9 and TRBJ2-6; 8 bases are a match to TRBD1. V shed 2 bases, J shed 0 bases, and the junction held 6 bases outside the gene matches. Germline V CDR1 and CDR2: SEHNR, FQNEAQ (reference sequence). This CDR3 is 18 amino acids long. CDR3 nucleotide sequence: TGTGCCAGCAGCTTAACCGGGACAGGCAGCTCTGGGGCCAACGTCCTGACTTTC. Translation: CASSLTGTGSSGANVLTF.

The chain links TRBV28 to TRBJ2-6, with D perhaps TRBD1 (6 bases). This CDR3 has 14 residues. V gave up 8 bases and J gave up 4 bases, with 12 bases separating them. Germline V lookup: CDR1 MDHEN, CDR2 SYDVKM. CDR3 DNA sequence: TGTGCCAGCTTCAGGGGTGCAGGGGCCAACGTCCTGACTTTC. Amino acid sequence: CASFRGAGANVLTF.

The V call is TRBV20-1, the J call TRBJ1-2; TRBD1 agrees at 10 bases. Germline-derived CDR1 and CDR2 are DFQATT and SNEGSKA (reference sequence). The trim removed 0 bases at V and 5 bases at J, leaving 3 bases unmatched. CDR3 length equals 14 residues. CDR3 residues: CSARDPGQGYGYTF. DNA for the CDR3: TGCAGTGCTAGAGATCCGGGACAGGGGTATGGCTACACCTTC.

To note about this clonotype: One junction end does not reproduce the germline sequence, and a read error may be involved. DNA of the CDR3: TGTGCCAGCGGCTTAAGATTAGGGTCCAATGAAAAACTGTTTTTT. Translating gives CASGLRLGSNEKLFF. The chain couples TRBV7-3 to TRBJ1-4; D unclear. This CDR3 contains 15 residues. Germline CDR1 and CDR2: SGHTA and FQGTGA.

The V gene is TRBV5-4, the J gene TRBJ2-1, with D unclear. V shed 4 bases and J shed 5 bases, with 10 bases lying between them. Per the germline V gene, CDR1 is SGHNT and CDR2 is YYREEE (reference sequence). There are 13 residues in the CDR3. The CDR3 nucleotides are TGTGCCAGCAGCGGCTGGGCTAACAATGAGCAGTTCTTC. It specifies CASSGWANNEQFF.

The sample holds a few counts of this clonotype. In DNA form, the CDR3 reads TGTGCCAGCAGCGCCGCGACCAGGGGGTCCTACGAGCAGTACTTC. Its translation is CASSAATRGSYEQYF. The J gene is TRBJ2-7, the V gene TRBV7-6, with 7 nucleotides matching TRBD1. This CDR3 region has 15 residues. The germline V gene encodes CDR1 SGHVS and CDR2 FNYEAQ. J was trimmed by 1 base and V by 5 bases; bases with no gene match: 8. Full variable domain (rest looked up from reference TRBV7-6 and TRBJ2-7): GAGVSQSPRYKVTKRGQDVALRCDPISGHVSLYWYRQALGQGPEFLTYFNYEAQQDKSGLPNDRFSAERPEGSISTLTIQRTEQRDSAMYRCASSAATRGSYEQYFGPGTRLTVT.

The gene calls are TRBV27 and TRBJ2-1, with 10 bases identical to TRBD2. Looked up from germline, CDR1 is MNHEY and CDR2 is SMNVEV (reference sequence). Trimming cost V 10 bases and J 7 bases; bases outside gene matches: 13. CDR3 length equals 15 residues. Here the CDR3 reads CATYPAGGRVNEQFF. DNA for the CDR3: TGTGCCACCTACCCAGCGGGGGGGCGGGTAAATGAGCAGTTCTTC.

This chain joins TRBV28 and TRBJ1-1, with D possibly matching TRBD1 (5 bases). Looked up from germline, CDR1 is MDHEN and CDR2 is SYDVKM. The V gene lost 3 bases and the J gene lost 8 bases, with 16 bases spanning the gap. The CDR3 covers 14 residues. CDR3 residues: CASSLGLGWGEAFF. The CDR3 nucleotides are TGTGCCAGCAGTTTGGGGCTCGGGTGGGGAGAAGCTTTCTTT.

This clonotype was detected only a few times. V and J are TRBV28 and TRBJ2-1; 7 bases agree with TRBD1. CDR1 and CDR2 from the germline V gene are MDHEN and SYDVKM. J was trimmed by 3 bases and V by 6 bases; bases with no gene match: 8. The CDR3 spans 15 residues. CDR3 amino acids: CASRRTGDGYNEQFF. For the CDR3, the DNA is TGTGCCAGCAGGCGTACAGGGGACGGCTACAATGAGCAGTTCTTC.